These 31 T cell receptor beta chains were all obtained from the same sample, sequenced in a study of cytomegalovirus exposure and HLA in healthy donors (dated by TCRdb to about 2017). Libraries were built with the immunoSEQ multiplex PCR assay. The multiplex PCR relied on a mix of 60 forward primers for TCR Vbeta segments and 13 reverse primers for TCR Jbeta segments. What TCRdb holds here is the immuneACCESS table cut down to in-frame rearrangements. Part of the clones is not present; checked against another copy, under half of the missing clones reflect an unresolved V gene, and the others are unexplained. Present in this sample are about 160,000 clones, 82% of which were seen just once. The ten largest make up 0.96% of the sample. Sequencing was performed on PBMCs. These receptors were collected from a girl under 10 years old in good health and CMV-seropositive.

In DNA, the CDR3 is TGTGCCTGGAACCGGGACAGGGTTCGTGGGGAGACCCAGTACTTC. Translation gives CAWNRDRVRGETQYF. The chain joins TRBV30 to TRBJ2-5, with 9 bases matching TRBD1. V was pared by 4 bases and J by 5 bases, with 11 bases of the junction left unmatched. Germline lookup yields CDR1 GTSNPN and CDR2 SVGIG (reference sequence). This CDR3 has 15 residues.

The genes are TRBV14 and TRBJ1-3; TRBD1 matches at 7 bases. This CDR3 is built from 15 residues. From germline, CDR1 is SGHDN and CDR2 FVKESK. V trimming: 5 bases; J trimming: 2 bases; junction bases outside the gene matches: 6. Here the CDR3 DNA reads TGTGCCAGCAGCTTAAACAGGGGACCTGGAAACACCATATATTTT. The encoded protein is CASSLNRGPGNTIYF. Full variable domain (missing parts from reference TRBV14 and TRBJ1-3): EAGVTQFPSHSVIEKGQTVTLRCDPISGHDNLYWYRRVMGKEIKFLLHFVKESKQDESGMPNNRFLAERTGGTYSTLKVQPAELEDSGVYFCASSLNRGPGNTIYFGEGSWLTVV.

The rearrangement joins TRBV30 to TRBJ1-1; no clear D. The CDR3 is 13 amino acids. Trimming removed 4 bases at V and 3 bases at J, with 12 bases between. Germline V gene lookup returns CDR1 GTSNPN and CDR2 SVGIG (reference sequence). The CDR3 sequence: CAWTRRMDTEAFF. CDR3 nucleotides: TGTGCCTGGACGAGGCGCATGGACACTGAAGCTTTCTTT. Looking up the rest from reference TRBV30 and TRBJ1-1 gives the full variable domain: SQTIHQWPATLVQPVGSPLSLECTVEGTSNPNLYWYRQAAGRGLQLLFYSVGIGQISSEVPQNLSASRPQDRQFILSSKKLLLSDSGFYLCAWTRRMDTEAFFGQGTRLTVV.

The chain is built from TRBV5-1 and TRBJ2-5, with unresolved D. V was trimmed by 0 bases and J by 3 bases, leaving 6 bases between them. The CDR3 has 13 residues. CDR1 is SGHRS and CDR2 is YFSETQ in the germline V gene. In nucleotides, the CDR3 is TGCGCCAGCAGCTTGGGCGAAAAAGAGACCCAGTACTTC. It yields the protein CASSLGEKETQYF.

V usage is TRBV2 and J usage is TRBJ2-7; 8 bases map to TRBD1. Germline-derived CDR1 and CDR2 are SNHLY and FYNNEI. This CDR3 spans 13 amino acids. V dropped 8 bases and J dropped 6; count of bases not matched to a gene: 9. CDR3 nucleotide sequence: TGTGCCAGCTCCCGGACAGGGATGTCCGAGCAGTACTTC. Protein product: CASSRTGMSEQYF.

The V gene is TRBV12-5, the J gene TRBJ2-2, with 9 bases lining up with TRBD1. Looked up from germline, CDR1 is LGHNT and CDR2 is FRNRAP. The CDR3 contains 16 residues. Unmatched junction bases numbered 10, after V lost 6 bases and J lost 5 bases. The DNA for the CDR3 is TGTGCTAGTGGCCCAACTACAGGGGGCTCAACCGGGGAGCTGTTTTTT. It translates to CASGPTTGGSTGELFF.

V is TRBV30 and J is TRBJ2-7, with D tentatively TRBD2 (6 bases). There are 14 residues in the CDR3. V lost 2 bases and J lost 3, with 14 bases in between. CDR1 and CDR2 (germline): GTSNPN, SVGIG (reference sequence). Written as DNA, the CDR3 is TGTGCCTGGAGTTACGGGACTGGACACTACGAGCAGTACTTC. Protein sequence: CAWSYGTGHYEQYF.

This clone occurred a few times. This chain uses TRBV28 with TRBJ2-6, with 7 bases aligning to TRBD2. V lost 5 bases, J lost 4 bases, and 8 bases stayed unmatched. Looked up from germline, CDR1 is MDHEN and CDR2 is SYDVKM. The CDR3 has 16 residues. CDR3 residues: CASSPLGGSGANVLTF. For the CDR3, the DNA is TGTGCCAGCAGTCCCCTCGGGGGGTCCGGGGCCAACGTCCTGACTTTC. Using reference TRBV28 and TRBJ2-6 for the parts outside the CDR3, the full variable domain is DVKVTQSSRYLVKRTGEKVFLECVQDMDHENMFWYRQDPGLGLRLIYFSYDVKMKEKGDIPEGYSVSREKKERFSLILESASTNQTSMYLCASSPLGGSGANVLTFGAGSRLTVL.

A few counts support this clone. The CDR3 loop is CAWISDQSFNEQFF. CDR3 sequence (DNA): TGTGCCTGGATAAGCGACCAGAGTTTCAATGAGCAGTTCTTC. The chain has TRBV30 and TRBJ2-1; D uncertain. Germline CDR1 GTSNPN, CDR2 SVGIG (reference sequence). This CDR3 spans 14 amino acids. V lost 4 bases and J 6 bases, leaving 16 bases between the germline ends.

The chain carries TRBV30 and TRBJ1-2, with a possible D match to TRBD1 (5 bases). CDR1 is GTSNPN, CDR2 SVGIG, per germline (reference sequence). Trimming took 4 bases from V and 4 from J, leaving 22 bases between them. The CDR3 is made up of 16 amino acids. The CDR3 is CAWKPPGVDYSYGYTF. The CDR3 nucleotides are TGTGCCTGGAAGCCCCCGGGGGTAGACTATTCCTATGGCTACACCTTC.

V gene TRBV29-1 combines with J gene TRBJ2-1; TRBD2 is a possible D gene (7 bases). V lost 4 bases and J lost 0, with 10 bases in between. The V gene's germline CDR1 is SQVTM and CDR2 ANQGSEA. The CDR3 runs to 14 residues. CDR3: CSVVGGHSYNEQFF. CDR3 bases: TGCAGCGTTGTGGGGGGGCACTCCTACAATGAGCAGTTCTTC.

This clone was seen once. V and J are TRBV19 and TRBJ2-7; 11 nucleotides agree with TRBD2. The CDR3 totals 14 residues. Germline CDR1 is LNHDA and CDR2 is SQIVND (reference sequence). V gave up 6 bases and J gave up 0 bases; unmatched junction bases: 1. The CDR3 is CASRTSGSSYEQYF. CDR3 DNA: TGTGCCAGTAGAACTAGCGGGAGCTCCTACGAGCAGTACTTC.

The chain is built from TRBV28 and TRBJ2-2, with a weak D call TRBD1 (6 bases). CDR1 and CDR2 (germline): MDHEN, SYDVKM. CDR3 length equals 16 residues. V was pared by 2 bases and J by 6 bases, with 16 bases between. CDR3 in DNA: TGTGCCAGCAGTTTACAGGGGTCGTATCGGGCCGGGGAGCTGTTTTTT. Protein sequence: CASSLQGSYRAGELFF.

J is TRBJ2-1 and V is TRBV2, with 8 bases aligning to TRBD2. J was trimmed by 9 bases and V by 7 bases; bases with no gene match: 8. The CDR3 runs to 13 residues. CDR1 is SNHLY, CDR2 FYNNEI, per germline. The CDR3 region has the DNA TGTGCCAGCAATACGGGAGGGCCAAGTGAGCAGTTCTTC. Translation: CASNTGGPSEQFF.

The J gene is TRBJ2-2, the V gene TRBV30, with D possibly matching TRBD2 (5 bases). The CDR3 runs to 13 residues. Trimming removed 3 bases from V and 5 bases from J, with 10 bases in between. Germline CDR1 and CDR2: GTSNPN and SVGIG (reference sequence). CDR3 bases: TGTGCCTGGAGAGGGCCGGGAACCGGGGAGCTGTTTTTT. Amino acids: CAWRGPGTGELFF.

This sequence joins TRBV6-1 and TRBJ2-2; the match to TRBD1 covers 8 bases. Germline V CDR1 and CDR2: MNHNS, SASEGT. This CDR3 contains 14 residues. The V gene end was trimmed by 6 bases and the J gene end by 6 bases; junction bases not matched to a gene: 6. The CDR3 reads CASRLRTGSGELFF. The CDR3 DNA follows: TGTGCCAGCAGACTCCGGACAGGGTCCGGGGAGCTGTTTTTT.

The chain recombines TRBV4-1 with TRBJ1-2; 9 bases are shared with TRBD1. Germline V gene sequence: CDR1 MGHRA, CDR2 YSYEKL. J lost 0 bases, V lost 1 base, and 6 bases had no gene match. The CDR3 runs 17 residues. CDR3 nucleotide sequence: TGCGCCAGCAGCCAAGTCGGCCGGGACAGGGCTAACTATGGCTACACCTTC. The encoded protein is CASSQVGRDRANYGYTF.

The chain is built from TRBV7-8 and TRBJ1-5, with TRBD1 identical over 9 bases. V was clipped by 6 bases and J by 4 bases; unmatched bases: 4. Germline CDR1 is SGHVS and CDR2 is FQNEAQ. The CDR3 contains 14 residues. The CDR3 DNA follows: TGTGCCAGCAGGGACGGACAGGGGAATCAGCCCCAGCATTTT. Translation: CASRDGQGNQPQHF.

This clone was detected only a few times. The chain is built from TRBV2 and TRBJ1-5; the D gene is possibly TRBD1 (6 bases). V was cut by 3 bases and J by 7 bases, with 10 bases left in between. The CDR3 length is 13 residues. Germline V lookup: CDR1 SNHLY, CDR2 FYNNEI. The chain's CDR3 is CASSEGARQPQHF. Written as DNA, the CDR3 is TGTGCCAGCAGTGAGGGGGCGCGCCAGCCCCAGCATTTT.

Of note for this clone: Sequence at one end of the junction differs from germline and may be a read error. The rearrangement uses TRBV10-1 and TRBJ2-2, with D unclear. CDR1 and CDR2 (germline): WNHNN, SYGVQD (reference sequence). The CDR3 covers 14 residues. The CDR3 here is CASIERLDTGELFF. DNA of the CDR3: TGCGCCAGCATTGAGCGACTCGACACCGGGGAGCTGTTTTTT.

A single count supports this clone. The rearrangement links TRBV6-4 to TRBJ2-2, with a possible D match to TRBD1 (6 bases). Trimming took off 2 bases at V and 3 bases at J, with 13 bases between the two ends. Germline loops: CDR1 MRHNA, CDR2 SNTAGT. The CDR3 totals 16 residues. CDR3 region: CASSDRSGVDTGELFF. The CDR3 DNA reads TGTGCCAGCAGTGACCGGTCAGGGGTAGACACCGGGGAGCTGTTTTTT.

The CDR3 sequence is CASSITGYEAPNTGELFF. CDR3 nucleotide sequence: TGTGCCAGTAGCATAACAGGGTACGAGGCGCCGAACACCGGGGAGCTGTTTTTT. This sequence joins TRBV19 and TRBJ2-2; maybe TRBD1 (6 bases). The CDR3 spans 18 residues. CDR1 and CDR2 (germline): LNHDA, SQIVND (reference sequence). Trimming cost V 6 bases and J 0 bases, with 20 bases left between them.

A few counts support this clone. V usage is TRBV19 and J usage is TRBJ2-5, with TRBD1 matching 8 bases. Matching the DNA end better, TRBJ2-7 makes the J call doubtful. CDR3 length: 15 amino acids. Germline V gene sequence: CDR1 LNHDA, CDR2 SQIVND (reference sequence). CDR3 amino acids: CASSRSGQGSYEQYF. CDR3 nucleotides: TGTGCCAGTAGCCGTTCTGGACAGGGCTCCTACGAGCAGTACTTC.

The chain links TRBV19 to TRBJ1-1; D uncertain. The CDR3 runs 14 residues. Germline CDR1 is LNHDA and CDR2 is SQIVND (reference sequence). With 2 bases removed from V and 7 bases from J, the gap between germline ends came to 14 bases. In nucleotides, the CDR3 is TGTGCCAGTAGTATATTGACGGAGTATGGTGAAGCTTTCTTT. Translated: CASSILTEYGEAFF.

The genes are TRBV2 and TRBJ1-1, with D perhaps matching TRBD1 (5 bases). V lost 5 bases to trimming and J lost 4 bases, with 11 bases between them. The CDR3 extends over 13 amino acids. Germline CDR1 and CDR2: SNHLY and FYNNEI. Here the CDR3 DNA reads TGTGCCAGCAGTTATGGGGGGGTCACTGAAGCTTTCTTT. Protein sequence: CASSYGGVTEAFF.

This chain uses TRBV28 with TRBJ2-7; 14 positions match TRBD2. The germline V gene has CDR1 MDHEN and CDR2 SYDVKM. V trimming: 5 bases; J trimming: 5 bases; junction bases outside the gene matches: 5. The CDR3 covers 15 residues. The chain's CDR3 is CASSASGLAGDEQYF. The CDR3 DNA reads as TGTGCCAGCAGTGCTTCGGGACTAGCGGGAGACGAGCAGTACTTC.

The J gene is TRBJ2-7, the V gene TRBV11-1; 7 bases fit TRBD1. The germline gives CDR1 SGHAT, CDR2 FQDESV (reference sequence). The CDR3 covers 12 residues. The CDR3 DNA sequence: TGTGCCAGCAGCTTAGCAGGGGGCCTACCCATCGTC. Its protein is CASSLAGGLPIV.

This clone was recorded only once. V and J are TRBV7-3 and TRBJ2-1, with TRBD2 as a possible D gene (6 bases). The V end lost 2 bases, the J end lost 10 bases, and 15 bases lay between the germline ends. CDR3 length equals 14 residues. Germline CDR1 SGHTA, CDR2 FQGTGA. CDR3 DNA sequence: TGTGCCAGCAGCTTATCGCCCTCTAGCGAAGAGCAGTTCTTC. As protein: CASSLSPSSEEQFF. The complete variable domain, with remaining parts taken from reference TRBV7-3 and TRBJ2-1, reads GAGVSQTPSNKVTEKGKYVELRCDPISGHTALYWYRQSLGQGPEFLIYFQGTGAADDSGLPNDRFFAVRPEGSVSTLKIQRTERGDSAVYLCASSLSPSSEEQFFGPGTRLTVL.

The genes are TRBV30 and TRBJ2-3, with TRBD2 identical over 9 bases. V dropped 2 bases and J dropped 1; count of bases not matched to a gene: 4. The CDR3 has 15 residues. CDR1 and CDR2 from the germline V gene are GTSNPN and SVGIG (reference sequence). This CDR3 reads CAWSMLAGGTDTQYF. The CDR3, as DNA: TGTGCCTGGAGTATGTTAGCGGGAGGCACAGATACGCAGTATTTT.

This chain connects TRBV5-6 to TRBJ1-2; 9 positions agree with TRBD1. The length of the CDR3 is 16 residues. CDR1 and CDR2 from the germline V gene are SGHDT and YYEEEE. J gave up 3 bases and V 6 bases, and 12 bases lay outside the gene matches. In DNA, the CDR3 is TGTGCCAGCACCCTGGACAGGGGCGTTGGTTACTATGGCTACACCTTC. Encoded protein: CASTLDRGVGYYGYTF.

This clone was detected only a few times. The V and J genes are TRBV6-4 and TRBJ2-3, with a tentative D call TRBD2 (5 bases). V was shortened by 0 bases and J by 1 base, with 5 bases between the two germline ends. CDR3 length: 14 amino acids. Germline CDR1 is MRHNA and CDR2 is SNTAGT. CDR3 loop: CASSDSAGTDTQYF. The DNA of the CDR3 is TGTGCCAGCAGTGACTCAGCGGGCACAGATACGCAGTATTTT.